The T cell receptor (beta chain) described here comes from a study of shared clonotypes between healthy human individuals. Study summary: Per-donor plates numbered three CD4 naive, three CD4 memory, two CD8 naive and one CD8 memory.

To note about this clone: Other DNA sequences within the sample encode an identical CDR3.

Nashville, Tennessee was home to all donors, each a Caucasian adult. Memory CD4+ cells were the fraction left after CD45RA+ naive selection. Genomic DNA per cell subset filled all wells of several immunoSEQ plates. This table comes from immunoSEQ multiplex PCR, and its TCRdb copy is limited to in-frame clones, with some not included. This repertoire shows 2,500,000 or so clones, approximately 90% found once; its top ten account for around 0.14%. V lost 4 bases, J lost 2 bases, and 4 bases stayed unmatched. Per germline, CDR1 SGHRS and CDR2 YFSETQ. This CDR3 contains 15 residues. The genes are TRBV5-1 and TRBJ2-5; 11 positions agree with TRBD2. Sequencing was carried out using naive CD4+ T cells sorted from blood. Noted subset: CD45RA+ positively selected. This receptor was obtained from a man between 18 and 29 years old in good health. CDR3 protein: CASSPGTSGQETQYF. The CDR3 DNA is TGCGCCAGCAGCCCGGGGACTAGCGGACAAGAGACCCAGTACTTC. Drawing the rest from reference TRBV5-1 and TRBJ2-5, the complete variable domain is KAGVTQTPRYLIKTRGQQVTLSCSPISGHRSVSWYQQTPGQGLQFLFEYFSETQRNKGNFPGRFSGRQFSNSRSEMNVSTLELGDSALYLCASSPGTSGQETQYFGPGTRLLVL.